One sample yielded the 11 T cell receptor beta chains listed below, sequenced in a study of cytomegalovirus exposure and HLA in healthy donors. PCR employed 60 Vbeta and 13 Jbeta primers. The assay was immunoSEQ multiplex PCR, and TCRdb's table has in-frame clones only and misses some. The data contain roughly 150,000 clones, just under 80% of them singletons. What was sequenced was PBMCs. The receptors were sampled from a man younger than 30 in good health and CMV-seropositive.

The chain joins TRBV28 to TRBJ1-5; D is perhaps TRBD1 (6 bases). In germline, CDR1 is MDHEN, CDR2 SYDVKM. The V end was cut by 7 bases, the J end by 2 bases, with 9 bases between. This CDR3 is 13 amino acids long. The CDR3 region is CASIPGGNQPQHF. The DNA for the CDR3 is TGTGCCAGCATTCCAGGGGGCAATCAGCCCCAGCATTTT.

The CDR3 DNA reads TGCGCCAGCAGCCAAGAGGCACGGGACAGGGTTTCACCCCTCCACTTT. As protein: CASSQEARDRVSPLHF. This chain uses TRBV4-3 with TRBJ1-6; 9 bases agree with TRBD1. Germline-derived CDR1 and CDR2 are LGHNA and YSLEER. Trimming at V came to 0 bases and at J to 9 bases, leaving 6 bases not matched to a gene. The CDR3 has 16 amino acids.

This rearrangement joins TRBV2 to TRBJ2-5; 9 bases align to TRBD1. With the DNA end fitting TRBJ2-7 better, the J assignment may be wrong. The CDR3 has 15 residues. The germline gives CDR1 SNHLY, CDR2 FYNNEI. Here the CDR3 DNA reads TGTGCCAGCAGTCCCCCGGACAGGGGCACCTACGAGCAGTACTTC. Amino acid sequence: CASSPPDRGTYEQYF.

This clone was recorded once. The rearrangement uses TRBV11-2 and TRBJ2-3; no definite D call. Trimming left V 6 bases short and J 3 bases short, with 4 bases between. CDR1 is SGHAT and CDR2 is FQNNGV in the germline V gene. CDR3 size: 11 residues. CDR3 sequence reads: CASSSTDTQYF. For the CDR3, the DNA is TGTGCCAGCAGTTCAACAGATACGCAGTATTTT.

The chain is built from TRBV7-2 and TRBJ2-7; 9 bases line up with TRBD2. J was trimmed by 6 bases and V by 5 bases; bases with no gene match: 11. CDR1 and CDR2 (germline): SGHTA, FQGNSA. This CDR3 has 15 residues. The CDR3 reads CASSPGPAGGLEQYF. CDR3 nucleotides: TGTGCCAGCAGCCCAGGGCCAGCGGGAGGTCTCGAGCAGTACTTC.

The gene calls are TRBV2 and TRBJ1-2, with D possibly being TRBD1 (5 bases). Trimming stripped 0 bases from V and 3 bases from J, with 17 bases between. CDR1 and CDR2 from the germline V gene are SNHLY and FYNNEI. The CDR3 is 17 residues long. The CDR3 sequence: CASSEAHGGSSDYGYTF. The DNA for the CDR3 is TGTGCCAGCAGTGAAGCGCACGGGGGAAGTTCGGACTATGGCTACACCTTC.

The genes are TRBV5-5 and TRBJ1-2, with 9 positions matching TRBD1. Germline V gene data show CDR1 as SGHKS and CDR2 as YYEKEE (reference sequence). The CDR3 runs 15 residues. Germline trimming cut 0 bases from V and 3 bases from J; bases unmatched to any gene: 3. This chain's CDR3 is CASSLGDREYYGYTF. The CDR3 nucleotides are TGTGCCAGCAGCTTGGGGGACAGGGAGTACTATGGCTACACCTTC.

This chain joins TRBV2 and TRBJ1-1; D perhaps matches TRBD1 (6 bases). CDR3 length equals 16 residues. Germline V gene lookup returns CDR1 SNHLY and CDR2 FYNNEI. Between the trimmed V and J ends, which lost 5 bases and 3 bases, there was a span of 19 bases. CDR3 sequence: CASSPTGLETHTEAFF. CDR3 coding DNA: TGTGCCAGCAGTCCCACAGGGTTGGAAACACACACTGAAGCTTTCTTT. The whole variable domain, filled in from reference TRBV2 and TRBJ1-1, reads EPEVTQTPSHQVTQMGQEVILRCVPISNHLYFYWYRQILGQKVEFLVSFYNNEISEKSEIFDDQFSVERPDGSNFTLKIRSTKLEDSAMYFCASSPTGLETHTEAFFGQGTRLTVV.

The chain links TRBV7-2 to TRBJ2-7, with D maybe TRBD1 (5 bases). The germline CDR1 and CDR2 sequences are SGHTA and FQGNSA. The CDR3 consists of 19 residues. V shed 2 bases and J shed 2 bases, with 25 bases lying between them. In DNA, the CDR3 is TGTGCCAGCAGCTTACGGAAAGAAGGGGCTGCGGACCACACCTACGAGCAGTACTTC. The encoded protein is CASSLRKEGAADHTYEQYF.

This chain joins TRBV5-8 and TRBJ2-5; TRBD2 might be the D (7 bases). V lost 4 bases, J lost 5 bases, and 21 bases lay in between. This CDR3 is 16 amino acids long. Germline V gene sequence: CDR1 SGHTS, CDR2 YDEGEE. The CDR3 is CASSPGGGRGEETQYF. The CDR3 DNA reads TGTGCCAGCAGCCCCGGAGGGGGGAGGGGAGAGGAGACCCAGTACTTC.

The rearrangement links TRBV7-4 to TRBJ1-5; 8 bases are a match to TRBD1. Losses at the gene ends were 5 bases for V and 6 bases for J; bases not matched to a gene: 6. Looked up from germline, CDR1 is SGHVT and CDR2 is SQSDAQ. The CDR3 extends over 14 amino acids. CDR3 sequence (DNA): TGTGCCAGCAGCGAGGACAGGGAAAGTCAGCCCCAGCATTTT. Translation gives CASSEDRESQPQHF. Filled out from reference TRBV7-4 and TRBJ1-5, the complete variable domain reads GAGVSQSPRYKVAKRGRDVALRCDSISGHVTLYWYRQTLGQGSEVLTYSQSDAQRDKSGRPSGRFSAERPERSVSTLKIQRTEQGDSAVYLCASSEDRESQPQHFGDGTRLSIL.